These 18 T cell receptor beta chains share one sample of origin, sequenced in a study of Tregs in tolerant kidney transplant recipients. The method was immunoSEQ multiplex PCR; TCRdb's version includes in-frame clones alone and lacks a portion of them. The data contain about 64,000 clones, nearly 98% of them singletons. The sequencing used Tregs from blood, collected before the transplant. These receptor sequences come from a human donor who received a combined kidney and bone marrow transplant.

The rearrangement joins TRBV11-3 to TRBJ2-1; 12 bases align to TRBD2. The CDR3 totals 15 residues. In germline, CDR1 is SGHNT, CDR2 YENEEA. Unmatched junction bases numbered 5, after V lost 3 bases and J lost 8 bases. CDR3 protein: CASSFGTSGYYEQFF. The DNA of the CDR3 is TGTGCCAGCAGCTTTGGGACTAGCGGGTACTATGAGCAGTTCTTC.

The chain carries TRBV30 and TRBJ1-1; 9 bases agree with TRBD1. Losses at the gene ends were 0 bases for V and 6 bases for J; bases not matched to a gene: 11. Germline V lookup: CDR1 GTSNPN, CDR2 SVGIG (reference sequence). The CDR3 extends over 16 amino acids. In nucleotides, the CDR3 is TGTGCCTGGAGTGTTTACAGGGGGCGCCGACCCTCTGAAGCTTTCTTT. Translating it yields CAWSVYRGRRPSEAFF.

The chain carries TRBV28 and TRBJ2-2, with 8 bases that match TRBD1. Per germline, CDR1 MDHEN and CDR2 SYDVKM. V trimming: 2 bases; J trimming: 6 bases; junction bases outside the gene matches: 8. This CDR3 contains 16 residues. This CDR3 reads CASSLLGRGRSGELFF. CDR3 DNA: TGTGCCAGCAGTTTACTTGGCAGGGGGCGGTCCGGGGAGCTGTTTTTT. Based on the CDR3 plus reference TRBV28 and TRBJ2-2, the full variable domain is DVKVTQSSRYLVKRTGEKVFLECVQDMDHENMFWYRQDPGLGLRLIYFSYDVKMKEKGDIPEGYSVSREKKERFSLILESASTNQTSMYLCASSLLGRGRSGELFFGEGSRLTVL.

V usage is TRBV10-3 and J usage is TRBJ2-4; tentatively, D is TRBD1 (6 bases). The germline V gene encodes CDR1 ENHRY and CDR2 SYGVKD. The V and J ends lost 5 bases and 1 base respectively, with 9 bases between them. The CDR3 sequence is 14 residues long. Here the CDR3 reads CAISSQGAKNIQYF. CDR3 coding DNA: TGTGCCATCAGTTCACAGGGTGCCAAAAACATTCAGTACTTC.

The rearrangement joins TRBV7-9 to TRBJ2-7; 8 positions match TRBD2. There are 16 residues in the CDR3. V lost 3 bases and J lost 2; bases outside the gene matches: 9. Germline V CDR1 and CDR2: SEHNR, FQNEAQ (reference sequence). The CDR3: CASSFRRGGITYEQYF. Written as DNA, the CDR3 is TGTGCCAGCAGCTTCCGTCGGGGGGGAATTACCTACGAGCAGTACTTC.

This chain connects TRBV6-5 to TRBJ2-1; a possible D gene is TRBD2 (6 bases). The CDR3 loop spans 13 amino acids. V was cut by 6 bases and J by 4 bases, with 10 bases left in between. From germline, CDR1 is MNHEY and CDR2 SVGAGI. This CDR3 reads CASRRDAYNEQFF. In nucleotides, the CDR3 is TGTGCCAGCAGGCGGGACGCTTACAATGAGCAGTTCTTC.

V and J are TRBV27 and TRBJ2-1; tentative D call: TRBD2 (6 bases). V dropped 1 base and J dropped 7 bases, with 8 bases sitting between them. This CDR3 spans 13 amino acids. Germline V gene sequence: CDR1 MNHEY, CDR2 SMNVEV (reference sequence). The CDR3 bases are TGTGCCAGCAGTTTATTGGCGGGGAATGAGCAGTTCTTC. Residues: CASSLLAGNEQFF.

This clone was recorded only once. This chain uses TRBV5-1 with TRBJ2-7; TRBD1 agrees at 8 bases. The CDR3 covers 14 residues. V was pared by 4 bases and J by 7 bases, with 10 bases of the junction left unmatched. Germline values: CDR1 SGHRS, CDR2 YFSETQ. CDR3 nucleotide sequence: TGCGCCAGCAGCCCCGACAGGGGTGAGGGGGAGCAGTACTTC. Translation gives CASSPDRGEGEQYF.

The chain has TRBV4-2 and TRBJ2-5; 11 bases match TRBD2. The CDR3 extends over 16 amino acids. Trimming cost V 4 bases and J 7 bases; bases outside gene matches: 11. CDR1 is LGHNA, CDR2 YNFKEQ, per germline. CDR3 protein: CASSPERLAGWGTQYF. Here the CDR3 DNA reads TGTGCCAGCAGCCCGGAGAGACTAGCGGGATGGGGGACCCAGTACTTC.

The gene calls are TRBV15 and TRBJ2-1, with 9 bases matching TRBD2. The germline V gene has CDR1 LNHNV and CDR2 YYDKDF (reference sequence). Trimming took 0 bases from V and 0 from J; bases not matched to a gene: 12. The CDR3 covers 20 residues. The CDR3, as DNA: TGTGCCACCAGCAGAGATCGGAGACTAGCGGCCCCGAGCTCCTACAATGAGCAGTTCTTC. Translation: CATSRDRRLAAPSSYNEQFF.

A single count supports this clone. The chain's CDR3 is CASSSRGQGLGEQFF. The CDR3 DNA reads as TGTGCCAGCAGCTCCCGGGGACAGGGTTTAGGAGAGCAGTTCTTC. The V call is TRBV5-4, the J call TRBJ2-1; 9 positions agree with TRBD1. The CDR3 contains 15 residues. From germline, CDR1 is SGHNT and CDR2 YYREEE (reference sequence). The V and J ends lost 3 bases and 10 bases, in that order; junction bases with no gene match: 11. The full variable domain, with the rest looked up from reference TRBV5-4 and TRBJ2-1, is ETGVTQSPTHLIKTRGQQVTLRCSSQSGHNTVSWYQQALGQGPQFIFQYYREEENGRGNFPPRFSGLQFPNYSSELNVNALELDDSALYLCASSSRGQGLGEQFFGPGTRLTVL.

The chain employs TRBV5-5 and TRBJ1-5; D is ambiguous. There are 14 residues in the CDR3. Trimming removed 4 bases at V and 2 bases at J, with 10 bases between. The germline CDR1 and CDR2 sequences are SGHKS and YYEKEE (reference sequence). CDR3 loop: CASSPETRNQPQHF. The CDR3 region has the DNA TGTGCCAGCAGCCCAGAAACACGCAATCAGCCCCAGCATTTT.

V gene TRBV7-9 combines with J gene TRBJ2-1, with 12 bases that match TRBD2. Germline CDR1 is SEHNR and CDR2 is FQNEAQ (reference sequence). There are 17 residues in the CDR3. J lost 6 bases, V lost 2 bases, and 8 bases had no gene match. CDR3 nucleotides: TGTGCCAGCAGCTTAAGACTAGCGGGAGCTTCCGGCAATGAGCAGTTCTTC. It yields the protein CASSLRLAGASGNEQFF.

The genes are TRBV7-3 and TRBJ1-5; D call uncertain. The V and J ends lost 5 bases and 5 bases respectively, with 16 bases between them. This CDR3 spans 15 amino acids. Germline V lookup: CDR1 SGHTA, CDR2 FQGTGA. CDR3: CASSQKDLRYQPQHF. The CDR3 nucleotides read TGTGCCAGCAGCCAAAAAGATCTGAGATATCAGCCCCAGCATTTT.

The V call is TRBV9, the J call TRBJ2-7, with 7 positions matching TRBD2. Trimming at V came to 3 bases and at J to 2 bases, leaving 8 bases not matched to a gene. Looked up from germline, CDR1 is SGDLS and CDR2 is YYNGEE. The CDR3 is made up of 15 amino acids. The CDR3 reads CASSGLGGGAYEQYF. The DNA for the CDR3 is TGTGCCAGCAGCGGGTTGGGGGGGGGAGCCTACGAGCAGTACTTC.

The chain has TRBV27 and TRBJ1-4, with D perhaps matching TRBD1 (5 bases). The V gene lost 6 bases and the J gene lost 6 bases, with 14 bases spanning the gap. CDR1 is MNHEY, CDR2 SMNVEV, per germline (reference sequence). CDR3 length: 14 amino acids. The CDR3 spells CASRRQGSHEKLFF. The DNA for the CDR3 is TGTGCCAGCAGGCGTCAGGGAAGCCATGAAAAACTGTTTTTT.

This clone appeared a single time. The chain couples TRBV5-1 to TRBJ2-7; TRBD2 matches 9 bases. This CDR3 contains 13 residues. Germline V gives CDR1 SGHRS, CDR2 YFSETQ. The V gene end was trimmed by 4 bases and the J gene end by 6 bases; junction bases not matched to a gene: 5. CDR3 DNA: TGCGCCAGCAGCCTATTGACTAGCGGCGAGCAGTACTTC. Protein: CASSLLTSGEQYF. Full variable domain (missing parts from reference TRBV5-1 and TRBJ2-7): KAGVTQTPRYLIKTRGQQVTLSCSPISGHRSVSWYQQTPGQGLQFLFEYFSETQRNKGNFPGRFSGRQFSNSRSEMNVSTLELGDSALYLCASSLLTSGEQYFGPGTRLTVT.

The chain recombines TRBV20-1 with TRBJ2-1, with D unresolved. CDR1 and CDR2 (germline): DFQATT, SNEGSKA (reference sequence). The CDR3 extends over 11 amino acids. V was shortened by 1 base and J by 10 bases, with 8 bases between the two germline ends. The CDR3 region is CSARAPREQFF. In DNA form, the CDR3 reads TGCAGTGCTAGAGCTCCTCGGGAGCAGTTCTTC.